This TCR beta chain came from a study of tumor-infiltrating lymphocytes in oesophageal squamous cell carcinoma (dated by TCRdb to 2016 to 2017). As to this clonotype: Its antigen remains unidentified. The sample holds no much larger clone one base away, and base qualities are not on file.

Library preparation employed PCR. Sequenced using an Illumina HiSeq 2000. TCRdb cleaned the public reads at Q25 with fastp, built clones with MiXCR and kept in-frame beta chains. Entries that share a CDR3 protein sequence are merged under the most common genes and DNA. The sample table contains about 12,000 distinct CDR3 sequences; only one count was recorded for 55% to 70% of them. The top ten hold 32% of the sample. The sample taken for sequencing was esophageal tumor tissue. The clonotype comes from a female donor with esophageal squamous cell carcinoma.

The nucleotide sequence is given as TGTGCCAGCAGCGCGTCCCGCTACGAGCAGTACTTC. Its translation reads: CASSASRYEQYF. Recombination joined TRBV11-2 with TRBJ2-7; the D gene assignment is ambiguous. V drops 5 bases and J drops 3 bases, leaving 8 bases in between. Spanning cysteine to phenylalanine, the CDR3 consists of 12 amino acids. Here the CDR3 DNA is all that survives: 36 bases in frame from base 1. Per the germline V gene, SGHAT is the CDR1 and FQNNGV is the CDR2.